Shown below are 26 T cell receptor beta chains from a single sample sequenced in a study of healthy donors' naive CD4 and CD8 T cells. Each TCR library used 450 to 600 ng of total RNA and a linear amplification protocol. TCRdb re-derived calls from the reads in MiXCR, one entry per CDR3 protein. The repertoire holds approximately 180,000 distinct CDR3 sequences, around 80% seen once, with approximately 2.5% in the top ten. Sequencing was performed on naive CD4+ and CD8+ T cells sorted from blood, pooled from several donors. These receptors were taken from a pool of human donors in good health; the sample pools cells from several healthy donors.

This chain joins TRBV6-2 or TRBV6-3 and TRBJ2-3, with D unresolved. Trimming stripped 7 bases from V and 2 bases from J, with 16 bases between. This CDR3 comprises 15 residues. Germline V gene data show CDR1 as MNHEY and CDR2 as SVGEGT. CDR3 sequence reads: CASTPAGRYTDTQYF. As DNA, the CDR3 is TGTGCCAGCACCCCAGCAGGCAGATACACAGATACGCAGTATTTT.

This clonotype was observed once. The rearrangement links TRBV11-2 to TRBJ1-1; D ambiguous. The CDR3 consists of 15 residues. V lost 5 bases and J lost 0, with 13 bases in between. The germline gives CDR1 SGHAT, CDR2 FQNNGV. For the CDR3, the DNA is TGTGCCAGCAGCACAGACACGACCATGAACACTGAAGCTTTCTTT. Translating gives CASSTDTTMNTEAFF.

This rearrangement joins TRBV5-1 to TRBJ1-2; D gene ambiguous. Trimming removed 1 base from V and 4 bases from J, with 8 bases in between. This CDR3 comprises 13 residues. CDR1 and CDR2 from the germline V gene are SGHRS and YFSETQ. The CDR3 DNA is TGCGCCAGCAGCTTGCACGACCGCTATGGCTACACCTTC. Translation: CASSLHDRYGYTF.

This clonotype was seen a handful of times. This chain connects TRBV27 to TRBJ1-6; D unclear. The CDR3 extends over 16 amino acids. V was pared by 0 bases and J by 10 bases, with 16 bases between. Germline CDR1 and CDR2: MNHEY and SMNVEV (reference sequence). CDR3: CASSLSKGGSTSPLHF. The CDR3 region has the DNA TGTGCCAGCAGTTTATCGAAGGGTGGGTCTACGTCACCCCTCCACTTT.

The V and J genes are TRBV5-1 and TRBJ2-7; 8 positions match TRBD1. The CDR3 runs 12 residues. Germline CDR1 is SGHRS and CDR2 is YFSETQ. V trimming: 4 bases; J trimming: 6 bases; junction bases outside the gene matches: 3. CDR3 sequence (DNA): TGCGCCAGCAGCAGGACAGGGTCCGAGCAGTACTTC. As protein: CASSRTGSEQYF.

The chain is built from TRBV6-5 and TRBJ2-1, with 9 bases aligning to TRBD2. V was pared by 0 bases and J by 2 bases, with 5 bases of the junction left unmatched. The CDR3 loop spans 17 amino acids. Germline values: CDR1 MNHEY, CDR2 SVGAGI. The CDR3 DNA follows: TGTGCCAGCAGTTACTCTTTAATAGCGGGAGCCTACAATGAGCAGTTCTTC. Translated, it gives CASSYSLIAGAYNEQFF.

This chain connects TRBV19 to TRBJ2-5, with 9 bases that match TRBD1. The V gene end was trimmed by 2 bases and the J gene end by 2 bases; junction bases not matched to a gene: 6. The germline CDR1 and CDR2 sequences are LNHDA and SQIVND (reference sequence). This CDR3 comprises 16 residues. CDR3 amino acids: CASSIRGTGSQETQYF. The CDR3 DNA sequence: TGTGCCAGTAGTATAAGGGGGACAGGGAGTCAAGAGACCCAGTACTTC.

This clonotype has only a few counts. V and J are TRBV13 and TRBJ2-1; 14 bases align to TRBD2. V was clipped by 10 bases and J by 8 bases; unmatched bases: 10. The germline gives CDR1 PRHDT, CDR2 FYEKMQ (reference sequence). The CDR3 totals 15 residues. As DNA, the CDR3 is TGTGCCACTAACTTCGGGACTAGCGGGAGCTATGAGCAGTTCTTC. It codes for CATNFGTSGSYEQFF.

The genes are TRBV29-1 and TRBJ1-1; TRBD1 might be the D (5 bases). Germline values: CDR1 SQVTM, CDR2 ANQGSEA. The length of the CDR3 is 15 residues. Trimming left V 7 bases short and J 1 base short, with 19 bases between. CDR3 residues: CSASSLAGANTEAFF. Written as DNA, the CDR3 is TGCAGCGCCTCCTCCCTAGCCGGGGCGAACACTGAAGCTTTCTTT. The complete variable domain, with remaining parts taken from reference TRBV29-1 and TRBJ1-1, reads SAVISQKPSRDICQRGTSLTIQCQVDSQVTMMFWYRQQPGQSLTLIATANQGSEATYESGFVIDKFPISRPNLTFSTLTVSNMSPEDSSIYLCSASSLAGANTEAFFGQGTRLTVV.

The V and J genes are TRBV12-3 or TRBV12-4 and TRBJ2-5; D is undetermined. The length of the CDR3 is 12 residues. Between the trimmed V and J ends, which lost 8 bases and 5 bases, there was a span of 12 bases. The CDR3 spells CASFGSPETQYF. The CDR3 DNA is TGTGCCAGCTTTGGGTCGCCCGAGACCCAGTACTTC.

The chain uses TRBV12-3 or TRBV12-4 and TRBJ2-7; 8 nucleotides match TRBD2. CDR3 length: 14 amino acids. Trimming took 6 bases from V and 5 from J; bases not matched to a gene: 9. The CDR3 loop reads CASRKSGGSHEQYF. For the CDR3, the DNA is TGTGCCAGCAGGAAAAGCGGGGGAAGCCACGAGCAGTACTTC.

The rearrangement joins TRBV13 to TRBJ2-3, with D uncertain. The CDR3 sequence is 16 residues long. Germline loops: CDR1 PRHDT, CDR2 FYEKMQ (reference sequence). Trimming shortened V by 0 bases and J by 3 bases, and 13 bases separated the two germline ends. The CDR3 reads CASSLGGDDPTDTQYF. Written as DNA, the CDR3 is TGTGCCAGCAGCTTAGGTGGAGACGACCCTACAGATACGCAGTATTTT. Full variable domain (remainder filled in from reference TRBV13 and TRBJ2-3): AAGVIQSPRHLIKEKRETATLKCYPIPRHDTVYWYQQGPGQDPQFLISFYEKMQSDKGSIPDRFSAQQFSDYHSELNMSSLELGDSALYFCASSLGGDDPTDTQYFGPGTRLTVL.

The J gene is TRBJ1-5, the V gene TRBV29-1, with 7 bases fitting TRBD1. J lost 5 bases, V lost 6 bases, and 7 bases had no gene match. This CDR3 has 13 residues. Germline V gene lookup returns CDR1 SQVTM and CDR2 ANQGSEA. The CDR3 nucleotides are TGCAGCGTCGGACAGGCAAACCATCAGCCCCAGCATTTT. Its protein is CSVGQANHQPQHF.

CDR3 protein: CAWSLQETQYF. Here the CDR3 DNA reads TGTGCCTGGAGTTTACAAGAGACCCAGTACTTC. The chain is built from TRBV30 and TRBJ2-5; D is ambiguous. The CDR3 sequence is 11 residues long. V was cut by 2 bases and J by 2 bases, with 3 bases left in between. Per the germline V gene, CDR1 is GTSNPN and CDR2 is SVGIG (reference sequence).

The J gene is TRBJ1-6, the V gene TRBV4-1; 9 positions agree with TRBD1. Per germline, CDR1 MGHRA and CDR2 YSYEKL. This CDR3 has 17 amino acids. J lost 9 bases, V lost 1 base, and 10 bases had no gene match. The CDR3 protein is CASSQGGDREFSSPLHF. Here the CDR3 DNA reads TGCGCCAGCAGCCAAGGAGGGGACAGGGAGTTTAGTTCACCCCTCCACTTT.

The rearrangement joins TRBV27 to TRBJ2-1, with TRBD2 matching over 13 bases. The CDR3 totals 15 residues. V lost 7 bases and J lost 8; bases outside the gene matches: 8. The germline gives CDR1 MNHEY, CDR2 SMNVEV (reference sequence). Here the CDR3 DNA reads TGTGCCAGCACCCCCGGGACTAGCGGGAACCATGAGCAGTTCTTC. As protein: CASTPGTSGNHEQFF.

V and J are TRBV29-1 and TRBJ1-1; D gene unclear. The germline V gene encodes CDR1 SQVTM and CDR2 ANQGSEA. The CDR3 length is 13 residues. Trimming removed 4 bases at V and 1 base at J, with 10 bases between. The CDR3 sequence is CSVVGSENTEAFF. The CDR3 nucleotides read TGCAGCGTTGTGGGGTCGGAGAACACTGAAGCTTTCTTT.

This clonotype turned up a few times. The chain carries TRBV15 and TRBJ1-1, with no clear D. The CDR3 is made up of 16 amino acids. Germline CDR1 LNHNV, CDR2 YYDKDF (reference sequence). Trimming removed 0 bases at V and 1 base at J, with 12 bases between. As DNA, the CDR3 is TGTGCCACCAGCAGAGATAGGGCTCGGCGGAACACTGAAGCTTTCTTT. Its protein is CATSRDRARRNTEAFF.

The DNA for the CDR3 is TGCAGTGCTTTACGGGACAGGGACTACGAGCAGTACTTC. Translating gives CSALRDRDYEQYF. The chain couples TRBV20-1 to TRBJ2-7; 9 bases align to TRBD1. Germline V gene sequence: CDR1 DFQATT, CDR2 SNEGSKA (reference sequence). CDR3 size: 13 residues. With 5 bases clipped from V and 3 bases from J, the junction kept 5 bases outside the gene matches.

The chain has TRBV29-1 and TRBJ2-7; D gene uncertain. Trimming shortened V by 5 bases and J by 4 bases, and 9 bases separated the two germline ends. From germline, CDR1 is SQVTM and CDR2 ANQGSEA. The CDR3 spans 11 residues. The CDR3: CSVMGGYEQYF. The CDR3 DNA reads TGCAGCGTTATGGGTGGGTACGAGCAGTACTTC.

V gene TRBV27 combines with J gene TRBJ2-1; D uncertain. The CDR3 is 13 amino acids. Trimming took 3 bases from V and 9 from J, leaving 12 bases between them. Germline loops: CDR1 MNHEY, CDR2 SMNVEV (reference sequence). DNA of the CDR3: TGTGCCAGCAGTTTCGAGCGTTGGGGTGAGCAGTTCTTC. This encodes CASSFERWGEQFF.

This clonotype showed up just once. J is TRBJ2-6 and V is TRBV6-5; D is uncertain. The CDR3 loop spans 14 amino acids. Germline assignment: CDR1 MNHEY and CDR2 SVGAGI. The V end lost 2 bases, the J end lost 2 bases, and 4 bases lay between the germline ends. DNA for the CDR3: TGTGCCAGCAGTTACGAGGCTGGGGCCAACGTCCTGACTTTC. Translated: CASSYEAGANVLTF.

The genes are TRBV15 and TRBJ2-1, with D unclear. CDR1 is LNHNV, CDR2 YYDKDF, per germline (reference sequence). The CDR3 contains 15 residues. V was cut by 3 bases and J by 0 bases, with 9 bases left in between. CDR3 nucleotide sequence: TGTGCCACCAGCAGCGGGTCGAGCTCCTACAATGAGCAGTTCTTC. It specifies CATSSGSSSYNEQFF.

This chain joins TRBV30 and TRBJ2-5, with D uncertain. The germline CDR1 and CDR2 sequences are GTSNPN and SVGIG (reference sequence). The CDR3 covers 12 residues. V lost 1 base and J lost 5, with 8 bases in between. CDR3 sequence: CAWSARRETQYF. The DNA for the CDR3 is TGTGCCTGGAGTGCCCGACGGGAGACCCAGTACTTC.

The J gene is TRBJ2-7, the V gene TRBV6-5, with D perhaps TRBD1 (6 bases). V lost 7 bases, J lost 0 bases, and 10 bases lay in between. The CDR3 runs to 13 residues. Germline CDR1 MNHEY, CDR2 SVGAGI. CDR3 residues: CASNRAGSYEQYF. CDR3 coding DNA: TGTGCCAGCAACAGGGCCGGCTCCTACGAGCAGTACTTC.

The rearrangement uses TRBV20-1 and TRBJ2-1, with D possibly matching TRBD2 (5 bases). The V end lost 5 bases, the J end lost 0 bases, and 14 bases lay between the germline ends. The CDR3 loop spans 15 amino acids. Germline CDR1 reads DFQATT; CDR2 reads SNEGSKA (reference sequence). This CDR3 is CSAYPSGSSYNEQFF. The DNA for the CDR3 is TGCAGTGCTTACCCAAGCGGAAGCTCCTACAATGAGCAGTTCTTC.